A single sample gave rise to the 11 T cell receptor beta chains below, sequenced in a study of CD8 T cells in Susac syndrome. A quantity of about 0.5 to 1 ug RNA underwent reverse transcription using random hexamers. TCRdb ran MiXCR on the immunoSEQ multiplex PCR reads and lists one entry per CDR3 protein. The sample comprises approximately 180,000 distinct CDR3 sequences, approximately 94% of which are singletons, and approximately 0.088% rests with the top ten. Sequencing was carried out using CD4+ T cells from PBMCs. All receptors derive from a human donor with multiple sclerosis.

This chain joins TRBV20-1 and TRBJ1-1; TRBD1 aligns across 7 bases. J gave up 3 bases and V 5 bases, and 6 bases lay outside the gene matches. This CDR3 has 13 residues. Germline CDR1 reads DFQATT; CDR2 reads SNEGSKA (reference sequence). The CDR3 loop reads CSAPGTVHTEAFF. CDR3 coding DNA: TGCAGTGCTCCCGGGACAGTTCACACTGAAGCTTTCTTT.

V is TRBV5-1 and J is TRBJ2-7; D possibly corresponds to TRBD1 (5 bases). The CDR3 covers 14 residues. V was cut by 4 bases and J by 1 base, with 12 bases left in between. Germline V gene sequence: CDR1 SGHRS, CDR2 YFSETQ. The CDR3 here is CASSQDQGSYEQYF. DNA of the CDR3: TGCGCCAGCAGCCAGGATCAGGGATCCTACGAGCAGTACTTC.

This chain links TRBV12-3 or TRBV12-4 with TRBJ1-1; no firm D call. Trimming stripped 6 bases from V and 0 bases from J, with 11 bases between. The CDR3 is 14 amino acids. As DNA, the CDR3 is TGTGCCAGCAGACCTGGACGGATGAACACTGAAGCTTTCTTT. Translation gives CASRPGRMNTEAFF.

CDR3 loop: CSVWMGTSTDTQYF. In DNA, the CDR3 is TGCAGTGTTTGGATGGGCACTAGCACAGATACGCAGTATTTT. The rearrangement links TRBV20-1 to TRBJ2-3; D remains ambiguous. The CDR3 is 14 amino acids. CDR1 and CDR2 from the germline V gene are DFQATT and SNEGSKA (reference sequence). With 7 bases removed from V and 0 bases from J, the gap between germline ends came to 14 bases.

The chain combines TRBV19 with TRBJ1-6; tentatively, D is TRBD1 (5 bases). This CDR3 is built from 13 residues. Trimming pared 5 bases from V and 11 bases from J, leaving 13 bases between. CDR1 is LNHDA and CDR2 is SQIVND in the germline V gene (reference sequence). The CDR3 reads CASSPPGMPPLHF. CDR3 in DNA: TGTGCCAGTAGTCCCCCAGGGATGCCACCCCTCCACTTT.

The CDR3, as DNA: TGCAGCGTATGGGGGCAGAACACTGAAGCTTTCTTT. The encoded protein is CSVWGQNTEAFF. The V call is TRBV29-1, the J call TRBJ1-1; D is perhaps TRBD1 (6 bases). Per germline, CDR1 SQVTM and CDR2 ANQGSEA. V lost 6 bases to trimming and J lost 1 base, with 9 bases between them. The CDR3 runs 12 residues. Drawing the rest from reference TRBV29-1 and TRBJ1-1, the complete variable domain is SAVISQKPSRDICQRGTSLTIQCQVDSQVTMMFWYRQQPGQSLTLIATANQGSEATYESGFVIDKFPISRPNLTFSTLTVSNMSPEDSSIYLCSVWGQNTEAFFGQGTRLTVV.

Notes on this clonotype: Germline and junction disagree at one end, which may indicate a read error. The chain joins TRBV20-1 to TRBJ2-1; D is ambiguous. CDR3 length: 14 residues. Germline V lookup: CDR1 DFQATT, CDR2 SNEGSKA (reference sequence). CDR3: CSAIVLFPPNQQFF. The CDR3 DNA is TGCAGCGCTATTGTCTTATTCCCCCCCAATCAGCAGTTCTTC.

The J gene is TRBJ2-1, the V gene TRBV6-1; 9 bases map to TRBD2. Germline V lookup: CDR1 MNHNS, CDR2 SASEGT. CDR3 length: 16 residues. The junction had 14 bases not matched to a gene; V was cut back by 8 bases and J by 6 bases. The CDR3 DNA reads TGTGCCAGCCTGGGAGCGGGGGGCCCCGCAGTCAATGAGCAGTTCTTC. Translation gives CASLGAGGPAVNEQFF.

The chain combines TRBV29-1 with TRBJ2-1; D is uncertain. The germline CDR1 and CDR2 sequences are SQVTM and ANQGSEA. The germline V and J ends were trimmed by 7 bases and 3 bases, with 4 bases remaining between them. The CDR3 extends over 10 amino acids. CDR3 bases: TGCAGCGGCGGCTACAATGAGCAGTTCTTC. Protein product: CSGGYNEQFF.

The chain employs TRBV6-5 and TRBJ1-2; D might be TRBD1 (5 bases). Germline V lookup: CDR1 MNHEY, CDR2 SVGAGI. V lost 2 bases and J 3 bases, leaving 13 bases between the germline ends. The CDR3 sequence is 15 residues long. The DNA for the CDR3 is TGTGCCAGCAGTTACGGGAGGGGAACAGACTATGGCTACACCTTC. This codes for CASSYGRGTDYGYTF.

The rearrangement links TRBV2 to TRBJ2-7; D not resolved. V lost 8 bases, J lost 5 bases, and 13 bases lay in between. There are 12 residues in the CDR3. Germline values: CDR1 SNHLY, CDR2 FYNNEI. The CDR3 loop is CASEGRGNEQYF. CDR3 sequence (DNA): TGTGCCAGCGAAGGGCGCGGCAACGAGCAGTACTTC.